This T cell receptor beta chain stems from a study of T cell repertoires in cytomegalovirus infection. Turning to the study itself: Public TCR beta signatures were indicative of both CMV infection and a matching HLA type. Study observations and caveats: Using cumulative public TCR beta family frequency, the authors identified those who carried CMV together with the relevant HLA. Clonotypes of TCR beta that were HLA-C-restricted and CMV-specific dominated the ex vivo response.

The V and J ends lost 6 bases and 8 bases respectively, with 22 bases between them. From germline, CDR1 is SGHTA and CDR2 FQGNSA. The CDR3 length is 15 residues. TCRdb itself ran the reads through MiXCR, one entry per CDR3 protein. The repertoire holds just over 300,000 distinct CDR3 sequences, 17% seen once, with 12% in the top ten. This clonotype was counted ten times or more. Its antigen is still unknown. The V and J genes are TRBV7-2 and TRBJ1-1; D is perhaps TRBD1 (6 bases). The sequencing input was PBMCs. This TCR was sampled from a human donor in good health (CMV status not recorded). Some clones in this sample may be carry-over from other donors' samples. The CDR3 sequence: CASSPTPGTTIEAFF. The CDR3 DNA is TGTGCCAGCAGTCCAACCCCAGGGACAACGATAGAAGCTTTCTTT.